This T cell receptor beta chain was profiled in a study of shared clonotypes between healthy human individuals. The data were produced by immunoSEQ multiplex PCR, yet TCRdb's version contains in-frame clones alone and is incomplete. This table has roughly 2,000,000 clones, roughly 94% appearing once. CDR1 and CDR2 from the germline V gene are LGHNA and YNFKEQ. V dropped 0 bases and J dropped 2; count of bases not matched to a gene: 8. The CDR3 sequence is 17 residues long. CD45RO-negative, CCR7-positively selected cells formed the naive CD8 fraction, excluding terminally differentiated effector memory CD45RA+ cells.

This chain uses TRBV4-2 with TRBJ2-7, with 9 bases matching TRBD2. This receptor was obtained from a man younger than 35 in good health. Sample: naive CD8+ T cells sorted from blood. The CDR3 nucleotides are TGTGCCAGCAGCCAAGATCCAAGCGGGGGGCCGGCCTACGAGCAGTACTTC. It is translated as CASSQDPSGGPAYEQYF.